This record covers a single T cell receptor beta chain. Its target is not known. The data stem from a study of T cell responses to AZD1222 COVID-19 vaccine. Profiling relied on immunoSEQ multiplex PCR, and the TCRdb table lists in-frame clones only, not all of them. The profile covers under 80,000 clones, with around nine tenths appearing a single time and around 1.3% taken by the ten largest. Combined were second doses at about 4 or about 12 weeks. Trimming took 2 bases from V and 4 from J, leaving 15 bases between them. The CDR3 consists of 15 residues. Looked up from germline, CDR1 is SGHRS and CDR2 is YFSETQ. Whole-study findings and limits: Nearly half of the spike-specific TCRs reportedly recognize variant regions that carry no mutations. When two AZD1222 doses had been given, Spike-specific TCR breadth and depth rose.

Sequenced here: peripheral blood, sampled 28 days after the second AZD1222 dose. The TCR was taken from an adult who received the AZD1222 COVID-19 vaccine. The chain combines TRBV5-1 with TRBJ1-2; D might be TRBD1 (6 bases). The CDR3 loop reads CASSLTGQRPYGYTF. Written as DNA, the CDR3 is TGCGCCAGCAGCTTAACTGGACAGAGACCCTATGGCTACACCTTC. Full variable domain (rest looked up from reference TRBV5-1 and TRBJ1-2): KAGVTQTPRYLIKTRGQQVTLSCSPISGHRSVSWYQQTPGQGLQFLFEYFSETQRNKGNFPGRFSGRQFSNSRSEMNVSTLELGDSALYLCASSLTGQRPYGYTFGSGTRLTVV.